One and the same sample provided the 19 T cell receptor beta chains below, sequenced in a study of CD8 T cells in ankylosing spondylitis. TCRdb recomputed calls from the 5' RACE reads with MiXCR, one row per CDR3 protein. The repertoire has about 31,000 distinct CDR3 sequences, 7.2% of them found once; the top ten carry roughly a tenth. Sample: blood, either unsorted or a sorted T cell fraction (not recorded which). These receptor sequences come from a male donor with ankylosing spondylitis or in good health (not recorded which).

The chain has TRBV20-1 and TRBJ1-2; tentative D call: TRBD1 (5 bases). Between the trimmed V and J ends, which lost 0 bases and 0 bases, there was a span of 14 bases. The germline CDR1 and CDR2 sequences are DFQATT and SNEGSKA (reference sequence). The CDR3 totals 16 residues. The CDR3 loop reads CSARDGGQGANYGYTF. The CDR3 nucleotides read TGCAGTGCTAGAGACGGAGGCCAGGGAGCTAACTATGGCTACACCTTC.

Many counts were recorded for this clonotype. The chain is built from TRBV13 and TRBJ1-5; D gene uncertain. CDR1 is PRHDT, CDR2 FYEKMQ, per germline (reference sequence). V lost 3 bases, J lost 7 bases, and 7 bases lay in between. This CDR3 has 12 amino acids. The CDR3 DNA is TGTGCCAGCAGCTTCAAGGGACAGCCCCAGCATTTT. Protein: CASSFKGQPQHF.

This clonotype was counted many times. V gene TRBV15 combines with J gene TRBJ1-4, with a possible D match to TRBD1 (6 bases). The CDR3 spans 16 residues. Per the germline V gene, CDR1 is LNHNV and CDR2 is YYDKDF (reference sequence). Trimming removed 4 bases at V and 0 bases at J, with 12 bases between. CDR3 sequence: CATSILDSATNEKLFF. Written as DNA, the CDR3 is TGTGCCACCAGCATCTTGGACAGTGCAACTAATGAAAAACTGTTTTTT.

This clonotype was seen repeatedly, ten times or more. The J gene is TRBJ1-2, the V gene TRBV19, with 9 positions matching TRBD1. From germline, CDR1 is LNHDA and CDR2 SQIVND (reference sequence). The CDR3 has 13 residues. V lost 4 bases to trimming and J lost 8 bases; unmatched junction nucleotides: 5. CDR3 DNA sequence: TGTGCCAGTAGTACCCGGGACAGGGCCGGCTACACCTTC. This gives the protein CASSTRDRAGYTF.

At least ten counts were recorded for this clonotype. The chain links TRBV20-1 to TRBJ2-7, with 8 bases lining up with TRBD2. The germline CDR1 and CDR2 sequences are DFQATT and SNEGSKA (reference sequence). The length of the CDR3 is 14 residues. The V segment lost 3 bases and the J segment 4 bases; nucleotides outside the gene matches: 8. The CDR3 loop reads CSASPSGGIYEQYF. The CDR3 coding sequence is TGCAGTGCTAGCCCCTCGGGGGGGATATACGAGCAGTACTTC.

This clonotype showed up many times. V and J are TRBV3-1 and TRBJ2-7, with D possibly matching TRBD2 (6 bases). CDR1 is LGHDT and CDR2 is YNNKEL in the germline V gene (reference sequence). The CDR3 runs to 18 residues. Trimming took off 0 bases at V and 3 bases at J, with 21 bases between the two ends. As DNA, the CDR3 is TGTGCCAGCAGCCAAGAGGGCCCCTTGACGGGAGTGATCTACGAGCAGTACTTC. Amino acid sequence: CASSQEGPLTGVIYEQYF.

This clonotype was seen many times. DNA of the CDR3: TGCAGCGTTGGGAAGCGGGACAGCACCTTCTACGAGCAGTACTTC. This encodes CSVGKRDSTFYEQYF. The V call is TRBV29-1, the J call TRBJ2-7, with D perhaps assigned TRBD1 or TRBD2 (7 bases each). CDR1 is SQVTM and CDR2 is ANQGSEA in the germline V gene. The ends were cut back, 4 bases at V and 3 bases at J, with 19 bases in the middle. The CDR3 has 15 amino acids.

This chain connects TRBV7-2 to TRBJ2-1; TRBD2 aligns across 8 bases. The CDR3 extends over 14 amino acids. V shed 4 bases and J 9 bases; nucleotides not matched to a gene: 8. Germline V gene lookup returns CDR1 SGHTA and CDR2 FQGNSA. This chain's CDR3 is CASSSETSVVEQFF. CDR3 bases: TGTGCCAGCAGCTCCGAGACTAGCGTAGTTGAGCAGTTCTTC. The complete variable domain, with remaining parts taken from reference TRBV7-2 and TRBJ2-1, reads GAGVSQSPSNKVTEKGKDVELRCDPISGHTALYWYRQSLGQGLEFLIYFQGNSAPDKSGLPSDRFSAERTGGSVSTLTIQRTQQEDSAVYLCASSSETSVVEQFFGPGTRLTVL.

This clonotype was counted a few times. CDR3 sequence: CASSSLGTGGPDEQFF. Written as DNA, the CDR3 is TGTGCCAGCAGCTCCCTCGGGACGGGAGGGCCAGATGAGCAGTTCTTC. The chain employs TRBV11-2 and TRBJ2-1; TRBD2 aligns across 8 bases. Losses at the gene ends were 4 bases for V and 8 bases for J; bases not matched to a gene: 13. CDR3 length equals 16 residues. The germline gives CDR1 SGHAT, CDR2 FQNNGV.

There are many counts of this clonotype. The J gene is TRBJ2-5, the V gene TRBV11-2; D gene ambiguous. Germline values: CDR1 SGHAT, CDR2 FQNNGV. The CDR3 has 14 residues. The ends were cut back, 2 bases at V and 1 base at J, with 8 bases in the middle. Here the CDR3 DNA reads TGTGCCAGCAGCTTAATGTTCAGCCAAGAGACCCAGTACTTC. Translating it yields CASSLMFSQETQYF. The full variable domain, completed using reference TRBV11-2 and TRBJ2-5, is EAGVAQSPRYKIIEKRQSVAFWCNPISGHATLYWYQQILGQGPKLLIQFQNNGVVDDSQLPKDRFSAERLKGVDSTLKIQPAKLEDSAVYLCASSLMFSQETQYFGPGTRLLVL.

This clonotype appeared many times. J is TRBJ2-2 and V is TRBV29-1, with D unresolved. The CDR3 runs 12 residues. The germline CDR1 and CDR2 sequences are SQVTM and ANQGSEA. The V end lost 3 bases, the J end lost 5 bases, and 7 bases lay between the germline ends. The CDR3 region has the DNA TGCAGCGTTGAGCATTCGACCGGGGAGCTGTTTTTT. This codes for CSVEHSTGELFF.

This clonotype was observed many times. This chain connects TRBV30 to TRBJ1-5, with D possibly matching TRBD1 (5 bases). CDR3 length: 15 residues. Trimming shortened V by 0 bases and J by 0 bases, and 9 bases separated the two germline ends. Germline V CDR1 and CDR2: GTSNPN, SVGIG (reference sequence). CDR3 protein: CAWSVGGNSNQPQHF. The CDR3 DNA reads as TGTGCCTGGAGTGTGGGGGGGAATAGCAATCAGCCCCAGCATTTT.

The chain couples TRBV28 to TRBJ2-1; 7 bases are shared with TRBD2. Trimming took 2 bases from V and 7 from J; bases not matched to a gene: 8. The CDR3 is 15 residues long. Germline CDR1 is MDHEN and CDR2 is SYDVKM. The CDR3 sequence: CASSLSGGSENEQFF. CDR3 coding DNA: TGTGCCAGCAGTTTAAGTGGCGGGAGTGAAAATGAGCAGTTCTTC.

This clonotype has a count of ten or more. CDR3 sequence: CSARGTAGRNEQFF. For the CDR3, the DNA is TGCAGTGCTAGAGGGACGGCCGGGAGGAATGAGCAGTTCTTC. V and J are TRBV20-1 and TRBJ2-1; 7 bases are shared with TRBD2. Germline values: CDR1 DFQATT, CDR2 SNEGSKA (reference sequence). After removal of 1 base from V and 7 bases from J, the junction contained 7 bases not matched to a gene. There are 14 residues in the CDR3.

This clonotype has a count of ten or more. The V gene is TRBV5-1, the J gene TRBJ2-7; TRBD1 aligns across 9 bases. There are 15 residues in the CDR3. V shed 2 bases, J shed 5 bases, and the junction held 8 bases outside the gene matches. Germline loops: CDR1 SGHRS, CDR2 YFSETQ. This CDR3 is CASSFTGQGGHEQYF. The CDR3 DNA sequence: TGCGCCAGCAGCTTTACGGGACAGGGCGGTCACGAGCAGTACTTC.

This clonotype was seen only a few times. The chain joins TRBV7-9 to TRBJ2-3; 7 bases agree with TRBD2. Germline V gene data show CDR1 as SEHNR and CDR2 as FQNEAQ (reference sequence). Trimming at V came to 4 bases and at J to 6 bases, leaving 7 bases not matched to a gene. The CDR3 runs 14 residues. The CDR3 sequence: CASSSQILADTQYF. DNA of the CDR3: TGTGCCAGCAGCTCGCAAATACTAGCGGATACGCAGTATTTT.

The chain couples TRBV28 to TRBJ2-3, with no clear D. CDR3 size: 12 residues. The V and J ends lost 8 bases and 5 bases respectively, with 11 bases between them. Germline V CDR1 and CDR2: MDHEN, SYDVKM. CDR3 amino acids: CASRGLGDTQYF. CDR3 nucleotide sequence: TGTGCCAGCCGTGGGCTTGGAGATACGCAGTATTTT. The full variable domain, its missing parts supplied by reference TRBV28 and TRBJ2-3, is DVKVTQSSRYLVKRTGEKVFLECVQDMDHENMFWYRQDPGLGLRLIYFSYDVKMKEKGDIPEGYSVSREKKERFSLILESASTNQTSMYLCASRGLGDTQYFGPGTRLTVL.

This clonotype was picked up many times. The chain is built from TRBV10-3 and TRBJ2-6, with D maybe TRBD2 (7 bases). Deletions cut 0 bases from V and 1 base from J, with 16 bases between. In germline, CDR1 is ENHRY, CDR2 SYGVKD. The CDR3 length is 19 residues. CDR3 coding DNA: TGTGCCATCAGTGAGTCGGGGGGGGGGCTGATGTCTGGGGCCAACGTCCTGACTTTC. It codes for CAISESGGGLMSGANVLTF.

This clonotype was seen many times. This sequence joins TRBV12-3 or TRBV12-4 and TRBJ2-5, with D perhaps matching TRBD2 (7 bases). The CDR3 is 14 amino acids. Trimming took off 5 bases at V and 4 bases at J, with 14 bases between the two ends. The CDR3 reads CASSGGVRGETQYF. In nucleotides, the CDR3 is TGTGCCAGCAGTGGGGGGGTCAGGGGAGAGACCCAGTACTTC.